Presented here are 21 T cell receptor beta chains from one specimen sequenced in a study of beta chain features in type 1 diabetes. These receptors have no known antigen. Sequenced material consisted of expressed TCRB transcripts (all of the isolated RNA was reverse transcribed). Libraries were prepared by immunoSEQ multiplex PCR; TCRdb keeps only in-frame clonotypes and omits some of them. In the table there are 140,000 or so clones, more than 10% of which are singletons. Study outcomes and limitations: Among patients with Type 1 diabetes, TCRB CDR3s were moderately but significantly shorter in every one of the four CD4+ subsets.

The sample consisted of central memory CD4+ T cells from blood. These receptors came from a man aged 18 to 29 with type 1 diabetes.

The chain is built from TRBV18 and TRBJ2-1; D remains ambiguous. The germline V gene encodes CDR1 KGHSH and CDR2 LQKENI. Trimming left V 0 bases short and J 0 bases short, with 12 bases between. This CDR3 has 17 residues. CDR3 nucleotides: TGTGCCAGCTCACCACCGAGAGATTCGAGCTCCTACAATGAGCAGTTCTTC. Translating gives CASSPPRDSSSYNEQFF.

The rearrangement uses TRBV14 and TRBJ1-4; D unclear. There are 12 residues in the CDR3. Germline CDR1 and CDR2: SGHDN and FVKESK. V was clipped by 1 base and J by 8 bases, with 5 bases between them. The CDR3 loop is CASSQGPEKLFF. The CDR3 DNA reads as TGTGCCAGCAGCCAAGGACCGGAAAAACTGTTTTTT.

The V call is TRBV28, the J call TRBJ2-1; 8 bases fit TRBD2. Germline CDR1 and CDR2: MDHEN and SYDVKM. Trimming cost V 6 bases and J 4 bases; bases outside gene matches: 17. The CDR3 has 18 amino acids. The CDR3: CASRAGLGPGTRYNEQFF. CDR3 in DNA: TGTGCCAGCAGGGCAGGCCTCGGCCCCGGGACTAGGTACAATGAGCAGTTCTTC.

The chain couples TRBV10-1 to TRBJ1-2; tentatively, D is TRBD1 (6 bases). The V gene lost 3 bases and the J gene lost 6 bases, with 11 bases spanning the gap. Germline CDR1 reads WNHNN; CDR2 reads SYGVQD (reference sequence). The CDR3 runs to 13 residues. The DNA for the CDR3 is TGCGCCAGCAGTGATACAGGGAGAGATGGCTACACCTTC. It codes for CASSDTGRDGYTF.

The rearrangement joins TRBV9 to TRBJ2-3; D gene ambiguous. Germline CDR1 reads SGDLS; CDR2 reads YYNGEE. The V end lost 2 bases, the J end lost 9 bases, and 16 bases lay between the germline ends. The CDR3 consists of 14 residues. The CDR3 spells CASSVATYGGTQYF. The CDR3 DNA sequence: TGTGCCAGCAGCGTGGCGACCTATGGTGGAACGCAGTATTTT.

This clone was picked up a small number of times. The V call is TRBV2, the J call TRBJ2-4, with a weak D call TRBD2 (6 bases). This CDR3 has 14 residues. V dropped 8 bases and J dropped 3 bases, with 14 bases sitting between them. The germline CDR1 and CDR2 sequences are SNHLY and FYNNEI. CDR3 in amino acids: CASVVAGIKNIQYF. The CDR3 nucleotides read TGTGCCAGCGTAGTGGCGGGAATCAAAAACATTCAGTACTTC.

The genes are TRBV2 and TRBJ2-7, with D tentatively TRBD1 (5 bases). V lost 5 bases to trimming and J lost 7 bases, with 18 bases between them. Germline lookup yields CDR1 SNHLY and CDR2 FYNNEI. The CDR3 runs 14 residues. CDR3 region: CASSQTDILIEQYF. The CDR3 bases are TGTGCCAGCAGTCAGACGGACATACTCATTGAGCAGTACTTC.

This clone was picked up a small number of times. The J gene is TRBJ1-6, the V gene TRBV2; D is unclear. The germline gives CDR1 SNHLY, CDR2 FYNNEI. Deletions cut 7 bases from V and 5 bases from J, with 9 bases between. The CDR3 sequence is 13 residues long. The CDR3 DNA is TGTGCCAGCACGGAGACACATAATTCACCCCTCCACTTT. Encoded protein: CASTETHNSPLHF.

This clone was seen a few times. The J gene is TRBJ1-1, the V gene TRBV30; D may be TRBD1 (6 bases). CDR3 size: 14 residues. Germline-derived CDR1 and CDR2 are GTSNPN and SVGIG (reference sequence). The germline V and J ends were trimmed by 3 bases and 3 bases, with 14 bases remaining between them. The CDR3 here is CAWRGAGSDTEAFF. The CDR3 region has the DNA TGTGCCTGGAGGGGGGCAGGGAGCGACACTGAAGCTTTCTTT.

Written as DNA, the CDR3 is TGTGCCAGCAGTTTAGAGGTGGAGCTGTTTTTT. Encoded protein: CASSLEVELFF. The rearrangement uses TRBV28 and TRBJ2-2; D gene ambiguous. The germline CDR1 and CDR2 sequences are MDHEN and SYDVKM. V was clipped by 2 bases and J by 10 bases, with 5 bases between them. The CDR3 spans 11 residues.

This clone was observed a handful of times. The J gene is TRBJ1-1, the V gene TRBV7-3; D is perhaps TRBD1 (6 bases). The CDR3 runs to 13 residues. V was pared by 5 bases and J by 5 bases, with 12 bases between. Germline V gene sequence: CDR1 SGHTA, CDR2 FQGTGA. This CDR3 reads CASSLNQGTEAFF. In DNA, the CDR3 is TGTGCCAGCAGCCTAAACCAGGGGACTGAAGCTTTCTTT.

V and J are TRBV6-5 and TRBJ2-7, with D possibly TRBD1 on 5 matching bases. CDR1 is MNHEY and CDR2 is SVGAGI in the germline V gene. This CDR3 is built from 13 residues. The ends were cut back, 0 bases at V and 7 bases at J, with 10 bases in the middle. The CDR3 DNA reads as TGTGCCAGCAGTTACTCGTCAGGGTTAGAGCAGTACTTC. Translating it yields CASSYSSGLEQYF.

This clone was observed many times. Other DNA sequences in the sample encode the same CDR3. The V gene is TRBV30, the J gene TRBJ1-5; possible D gene TRBD1, 6 bases. There are 13 residues in the CDR3. V was clipped by 4 bases and J by 0 bases, with 7 bases between them. CDR1 and CDR2 (germline): GTSNPN, SVGIG (reference sequence). Here the CDR3 reads CAWNRDSNQPQHF. CDR3 coding DNA: TGTGCCTGGAACAGGGATAGCAATCAGCCCCAGCATTTT.

J is TRBJ1-6 and V is TRBV30; TRBD1 agrees at 7 bases. Trimming took 0 bases from V and 6 from J; bases not matched to a gene: 2. Germline V gives CDR1 GTSNPN, CDR2 SVGIG (reference sequence). The CDR3 is 14 amino acids. The CDR3 here is CAWSVGQSNSPLHF. Here the CDR3 DNA reads TGTGCCTGGAGTGTGGGACAGAGTAATTCACCCCTCCACTTT.

The rearrangement uses TRBV7-2 and TRBJ2-2; D uncertain. Germline CDR1 reads SGHTA; CDR2 reads FQGNSA. The CDR3 has 15 residues. Trimming pared 5 bases from V and 6 bases from J, leaving 16 bases between. CDR3 nucleotides: TGTGCCAGCAGCCCAGTGACTGGAAAGGCCGGGGAGCTGTTTTTT. It specifies CASSPVTGKAGELFF.

The chain is built from TRBV20-1 and TRBJ2-7, with D perhaps matching TRBD2 (5 bases). Trimming stripped 7 bases from V and 3 bases from J, with 10 bases between. The germline V gene has CDR1 DFQATT and CDR2 SNEGSKA (reference sequence). CDR3 size: 11 residues. The CDR3 region has the DNA TGCAGTGTCCTCGAGGGCTACGAGCAGTACTTC. Translation gives CSVLEGYEQYF.

DNA of the CDR3: TGTGCCAGCAGCTCCTTCCCTGGCGATCAGCCCCAGCATTTT. Its protein is CASSSFPGDQPQHF. The chain recombines TRBV7-9 with TRBJ1-5; D remains ambiguous. Per the germline V gene, CDR1 is SEHNR and CDR2 is FQNEAQ (reference sequence). The ends were cut back, 4 bases at V and 5 bases at J, with 12 bases in the middle. The CDR3 sequence is 14 residues long.

This clone was found a few times. In nucleotides, the CDR3 is TGTGCCAGCAGCTCGGACAGCGGCATTCAGTACTTC. Encoded protein: CASSSDSGIQYF. The chain carries TRBV11-2 and TRBJ2-4; weak D call: TRBD1 (6 bases). The V gene lost 4 bases and the J gene lost 9 bases, with 10 bases spanning the gap. The CDR3 is 12 residues long. Germline V gene sequence: CDR1 SGHAT, CDR2 FQNNGV.

The chain recombines TRBV5-6 with TRBJ1-6, with D maybe TRBD1 (5 bases). This CDR3 is built from 13 residues. V gave up 4 bases and J gave up 8 bases, with 10 bases separating them. Germline V gives CDR1 SGHDT, CDR2 YYEEEE. CDR3 nucleotides: TGTGCCAGCAGCCGGGACTTATATTCACCCCTCCACTTT. Its translation is CASSRDLYSPLHF.

V gene TRBV30 combines with J gene TRBJ1-2; D may be TRBD1 (5 bases). This CDR3 region has 16 residues. Germline assignment: CDR1 GTSNPN and CDR2 SVGIG (reference sequence). Trimming stripped 3 bases from V and 6 bases from J, with 23 bases between. DNA for the CDR3: TGTGCCTGGAGCAATACGGGGACTCAGGCCCTGAATGGCTACACCTTC. This encodes CAWSNTGTQALNGYTF.

This clone was seen a few times. This chain joins TRBV15 and TRBJ1-5; no definite D call. V was cut by 0 bases and J by 7 bases, with 4 bases left in between. Germline lookup yields CDR1 LNHNV and CDR2 YYDKDF (reference sequence). The length of the CDR3 is 12 residues. The CDR3 reads CATSRDQQPQHF. For the CDR3, the DNA is TGTGCCACCAGCAGAGATCAGCAGCCCCAGCATTTT.